This T cell receptor (beta chain) was sequenced for a study of shared clonotypes between healthy human individuals. CDR3 length: 13 amino acids. V dropped 2 bases and J dropped 0 bases, with 5 bases sitting between them. Germline CDR1 is SGHRS and CDR2 is YFSETQ. Some clones are missing from TCRdb's copy, which holds only in-frame ones; the method was immunoSEQ multiplex PCR. The sample lists around 2.5 million clones, 90% to 95% occurring once. This sequence joins TRBV5-1 and TRBJ1-1, with D unresolved. Material for sequencing was naive CD4+ T cells from PBMCs. As to subset: CD45RA+ positively selected. This sequence originates from a man aged 18 to 29 in good health. Some clones in this sample may be carry-over from other donors' samples. The CDR3 loop reads CASSFWMNTEAFF. The CDR3 DNA sequence: TGCGCCAGCAGCTTCTGGATGAACACTGAAGCTTTCTTT.